Below, 10 T cell receptor beta chains from the same sample are listed, as sequenced in a study of spatial heterogeneity in lung cancer. Time point described: sample taken at primary tumor resection. Study findings and constraints: For expanded intratumoral alpha and beta TCRs, counts tracked tumor mutation counts.

For these TCRs, the target antigens are not known. One entry per CDR3 protein results from TCRdb running MiXCR on the 5' RACE reads. The sample has roughly 11,000 distinct CDR3 sequences; more than 12% are singletons. The sample here was lung tumor tissue, taken at surgery. All receptors derive from a male donor with early-stage non-small cell lung cancer.

This clonotype was detected ten times or more. V and J are TRBV18 and TRBJ2-1, with TRBD2 identical over 7 bases. The V segment lost 6 bases and the J segment 10 bases; nucleotides outside the gene matches: 15. Germline CDR1 reads KGHSH; CDR2 reads LQKENI. The CDR3 is 15 amino acids. The CDR3 coding sequence is TGTGCCAGCTCTCCCGGACTAGGAGGCATAGGAGAGCAGTTCTTC. It yields the protein CASSPGLGGIGEQFF.

This clonotype was recorded many times. This chain links TRBV18 with TRBJ2-5, with D maybe TRBD1 (6 bases). The CDR3 is 14 residues long. Germline CDR1 KGHSH, CDR2 LQKENI. V lost 3 bases to trimming and J lost 5 bases, with 13 bases between them. The CDR3 DNA reads as TGTGCCAGCTCACCCTCGGGACAAATGGAGACCCAGTACTTC. It translates to CASSPSGQMETQYF.

This clonotype was counted at least ten times. The chain carries TRBV7-2 and TRBJ2-3; D remains unclear. CDR3 length: 12 amino acids. Trimming left V 5 bases short and J 0 bases short, with 3 bases between. Germline CDR1 SGHTA, CDR2 FQGNSA. The CDR3 bases are TGTGCCAGCAGCGTTAGCACAGATACGCAGTATTTT. It yields the protein CASSVSTDTQYF.

The chain couples TRBV11-3 to TRBJ1-1; TRBD1 is a possible D gene (6 bases). V shed 2 bases and J shed 4 bases, with 14 bases lying between them. Germline lookup yields CDR1 SGHNT and CDR2 YENEEA. The CDR3 sequence is 15 residues long. DNA of the CDR3: TGTGCCAGCAGCTTACCGGGGGCCGGCGGCACTGAAGCTTTCTTT. Translation gives CASSLPGAGGTEAFF.

This clonotype is medium-sized (0.01 to 0.1%) within its sample. The genes are TRBV10-3 and TRBJ1-6; possible D gene TRBD1, 5 bases. The CDR3 extends over 16 amino acids. The germline gives CDR1 ENHRY, CDR2 SYGVKD. The germline V and J ends were trimmed by 6 bases and 5 bases, with 17 bases remaining between them. The CDR3: CAISRLGTENNSPLHF. The CDR3 DNA reads TGTGCCATCAGCCGTCTCGGGACGGAGAATAATTCACCCCTCCACTTT.

This clonotype was recorded a few times. The rearrangement uses TRBV20-1 and TRBJ2-1; D possibly corresponds to TRBD2 (5 bases). Trimming removed 5 bases from V and 2 bases from J, with 13 bases in between. This CDR3 region has 14 residues. Germline loops: CDR1 DFQATT, CDR2 SNEGSKA (reference sequence). The CDR3 here is CSAPRVATYNEQFF. DNA of the CDR3: TGCAGTGCTCCCCGGGTAGCGACCTACAATGAGCAGTTCTTC.

This clonotype was detected many times. J is TRBJ2-5 and V is TRBV10-3, with TRBD1 matching 7 bases. The CDR3 contains 14 residues. After removal of 10 bases from V and 2 bases from J, the junction contained 10 bases not matched to a gene. From germline, CDR1 is ENHRY and CDR2 SYGVKD. The CDR3 loop reads CATGTGQHQETQYF. Here the CDR3 DNA reads TGTGCCACGGGCACGGGACAGCATCAAGAGACCCAGTACTTC.

This clonotype ranks as medium-sized. This chain uses TRBV5-1 with TRBJ2-7, with a tentative D call TRBD1 (6 bases). V lost 0 bases, J lost 3 bases, and 13 bases lay in between. Per germline, CDR1 SGHRS and CDR2 YFSETQ. This CDR3 is 15 amino acids long. In nucleotides, the CDR3 is TGCGCCAGCAGCTTGGGGATAGGACAGTTCTACGAGCAGTACTTC. It specifies CASSLGIGQFYEQYF.

V usage is TRBV7-2 and J usage is TRBJ2-6; D is possibly TRBD1 (5 bases). The CDR3 length is 16 residues. V shed 5 bases and J shed 1 base, with 12 bases lying between them. CDR1 is SGHTA, CDR2 FQGNSA, per germline. CDR3 sequence: CASSQPPGSGANVLTF. The CDR3 DNA reads TGTGCCAGCAGCCAACCCCCAGGGTCTGGGGCCAACGTCCTGACTTTC.

In this sample, this clonotype turned up many times. The rearrangement uses TRBV12-3 or TRBV12-4 and TRBJ2-5; TRBD2 agrees at 13 bases. The V and J ends lost 4 bases and 5 bases, in that order; junction bases with no gene match: 7. The CDR3 sequence is 16 residues long. CDR3 DNA sequence: TGTGCCAGCAGTTGGGACGGGACTAGCGGGGCGGAGACCCAGTACTTC. Protein product: CASSWDGTSGAETQYF.